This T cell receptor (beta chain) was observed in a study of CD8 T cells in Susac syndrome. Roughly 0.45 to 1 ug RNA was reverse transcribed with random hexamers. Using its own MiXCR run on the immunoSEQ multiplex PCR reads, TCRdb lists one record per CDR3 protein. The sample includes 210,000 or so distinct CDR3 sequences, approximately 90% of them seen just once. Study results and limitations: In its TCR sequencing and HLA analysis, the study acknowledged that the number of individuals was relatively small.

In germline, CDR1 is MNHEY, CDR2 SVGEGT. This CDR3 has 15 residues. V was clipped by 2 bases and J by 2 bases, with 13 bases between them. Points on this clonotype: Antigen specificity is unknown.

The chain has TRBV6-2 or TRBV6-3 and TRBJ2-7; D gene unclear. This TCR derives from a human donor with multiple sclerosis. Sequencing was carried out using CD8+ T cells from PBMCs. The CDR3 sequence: CASSYGLGKTYEQYF. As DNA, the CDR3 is TGTGCCAGCAGTTACGGGCTAGGGAAGACCTACGAGCAGTACTTC.